This T cell receptor beta chain came from a study of T cells after yellow fever vaccination. TCRdb reanalysed the 5' RACE reads using MiXCR and keeps one entry per CDR3 protein. The table includes under 15,000 distinct CDR3 sequences, 7.3% detected once. Study outcomes and limitations: Sorting of memory subsets on day 0 yielded almost no detectable vaccine-responding clonotypes. The bulk population could contribute abundant contaminating clonotypes to FACS-sorted repertoires.

Per the germline V gene, CDR1 is SGHTA and CDR2 is FQGTGA. With 5 bases clipped from V and 5 bases from J, the junction kept 4 bases outside the gene matches. The CDR3 is 13 amino acids. This clonotype was counted many times. The rearrangement joins TRBV7-3 to TRBJ2-5; 8 bases map to TRBD1. The source is a man aged 18 to 35 who received the YFV17D yellow fever vaccine. This sample comprised PBMCs, either bulk or a sorted T-cell subset (CD4+, CD8+, memory, or dextramer-sorted; not recorded which), obtained on the day of the yellow fever booster vaccination. CDR3 DNA sequence: TGTGCCAGCAGCACCGGGACAGGCGAGACCCAGTACTTC. Translated, it gives CASSTGTGETQYF.